Below, one T cell receptor (beta chain) is given with its context. This entry comes from a study of technical replicates of blood from a handful of donors. This table comes from immunoSEQ multiplex PCR, and its TCRdb copy is limited to in-frame clones, with some not included. The table has approximately 70,000 clones, 85% to 95% seen once; the top ten hold under 0.5%. Germline V gene sequence: CDR1 SGHNT, CDR2 YENEEA. Trimming cost V 1 base and J 6 bases, with 13 bases left between them. There are 14 residues in the CDR3. This TCR was sampled from a human donor in good health. V and J are TRBV11-3 and TRBJ2-7; D not certain. The sample consisted of T cells isolated from PBMCs. CDR3 DNA sequence: TGTGCCAGCAGCTTAGGTGACCCGGCAGGCGAGCAGTACTTC. Its protein is CASSLGDPAGEQYF.